The next 22 T cell receptor beta chains were all read from a single sample in a study of blood T cell repertoires in COVID-19. Clones were sequenced by immunoSEQ multiplex PCR, and TCRdb holds only the in-frame ones, with some missing. The sample yields about 280,000 clones, less than 85% seen once. The sequencing input was PBMCs or T cells enriched from blood (not recorded which). These receptors were collected from a woman in her forties or fifties who had recovered from COVID-19.

A single count supports this clone. The chain joins TRBV28 to TRBJ2-7; the match to TRBD1 covers 7 bases. The CDR3 covers 14 residues. With V trimmed by 2 bases and J by 3 bases, 4 bases remained unmatched. The germline V gene has CDR1 MDHEN and CDR2 SYDVKM. The CDR3 loop reads CASSLATGIYEQYF. For the CDR3, the DNA is TGTGCCAGCAGTTTAGCGACAGGGATCTACGAGCAGTACTTC.

J is TRBJ1-6 and V is TRBV18, with 7 bases aligning to TRBD1. J lost 7 bases, V lost 2 bases, and 8 bases had no gene match. The CDR3 covers 16 residues. From germline, CDR1 is KGHSH and CDR2 LQKENI. The CDR3 coding sequence is TGTGCCAGCTCACCAGACAGGGAGCATTTGAATTCACCCCTCCACTTT. Its protein product is CASSPDREHLNSPLHF.

V usage is TRBV7-2 and J usage is TRBJ1-2, with TRBD1 as a possible D gene (5 bases). Trimming left V 0 bases short and J 1 base short, with 9 bases between. In germline, CDR1 is SGHTA, CDR2 FQGNSA. This CDR3 region has 15 residues. Written as DNA, the CDR3 is TGTGCCAGCAGCTTAGCGAGACAGAATAACTATGGCTACACCTTC. Its protein product is CASSLARQNNYGYTF. The variable domain in full, with the rest retrieved from reference TRBV7-2 and TRBJ1-2, is GAGVSQSPSNKVTEKGKDVELRCDPISGHTALYWYRQSLGQGLEFLIYFQGNSAPDKSGLPSDRFSAERTGGSVSTLTIQRTQQEDSAVYLCASSLARQNNYGYTFGSGTRLTVV.

The chain carries TRBV30 and TRBJ1-5; perhaps TRBD1 as D (6 bases). The CDR3 runs 12 residues. The V and J ends lost 2 bases and 9 bases respectively, with 11 bases between them. Looked up from germline, CDR1 is GTSNPN and CDR2 is SVGIG (reference sequence). CDR3 nucleotides: TGTGCCTGGAGTACTTCGACAGGGCCCCAGCATTTT. Translated, it gives CAWSTSTGPQHF.

Comments on this clone: Within the sample, other DNA sequences also encode this same CDR3. V is TRBV7-9 and J is TRBJ1-2; perhaps TRBD1 as D (6 bases). The CDR3 spans 14 residues. V lost 0 bases, J lost 6 bases, and 11 bases lay in between. The germline V gene encodes CDR1 SEHNR and CDR2 FQNEAQ (reference sequence). The CDR3 loop reads CASSLALQGHGYTF. In nucleotides, the CDR3 is TGTGCCAGCAGCTTAGCCTTACAGGGTCATGGCTACACCTTC.

The chain uses TRBV11-2 and TRBJ2-4; weak D call: TRBD2 (5 bases). CDR3 length: 15 amino acids. Trimming pared 5 bases from V and 8 bases from J, leaving 19 bases between. Germline V gene data show CDR1 as SGHAT and CDR2 as FQNNGV. The CDR3 protein is CASSRGYESGDIQYF. CDR3 nucleotides: TGTGCCAGCAGCCGAGGGTACGAGTCAGGAGACATTCAGTACTTC.

The rearrangement joins TRBV7-8 to TRBJ1-2; no clear D gene. Germline CDR1 reads SGHVS; CDR2 reads FQNEAQ. The V end lost 5 bases, the J end lost 0 bases, and 19 bases lay between the germline ends. This CDR3 is 17 amino acids long. The CDR3 sequence: CASSPSGRPQANYGYTF. CDR3 nucleotides: TGTGCCAGCAGCCCCTCAGGCAGGCCACAAGCTAACTATGGCTACACCTTC. The variable domain in full, completed from reference TRBV7-8 and TRBJ1-2, reads GAGVSQSPRYKVAKRGQDVALRCDPISGHVSLFWYQQALGQGPEFLTYFQNEAQLDKSGLPSDRFFAERPEGSVSTLKIQRTQQEDSAVYLCASSPSGRPQANYGYTFGSGTRLTVV.

The chain recombines TRBV5-1 with TRBJ1-6; 9 bases agree with TRBD1. The germline V gene has CDR1 SGHRS and CDR2 YFSETQ. V was pared by 4 bases and J by 10 bases, with 12 bases of the junction left unmatched. The CDR3 covers 16 residues. The CDR3 DNA reads as TGCGCCAGCAGCCCAACGAATACAGGGGGCGCCTCACCCCTCCACTTT. Its protein is CASSPTNTGGASPLHF.

A note on this clone: The junction differs from germline at one of its ends, possibly a read error. The V and J genes are TRBV19 and TRBJ1-2; D remains unclear. Germline CDR1 and CDR2: LNHDA and SQIVND (reference sequence). The CDR3 has 12 residues. The CDR3 DNA sequence: TGTGCCAGTAAGGGCACGGGAAGCAGCTACATCTTC. As protein: CASKGTGSSYIF.

The chain couples TRBV2 to TRBJ1-5; D gene ambiguous. This CDR3 has 12 residues. V lost 7 bases to trimming and J lost 2 bases, with 6 bases between them. Germline assignment: CDR1 SNHLY and CDR2 FYNNEI. In DNA, the CDR3 is TGTGCCAGCAATCAGGGCAATCAGCCCCAGCATTTT. Its protein product is CASNQGNQPQHF.

The chain is built from TRBV18 and TRBJ2-1, with 13 bases aligning to TRBD2. The V segment lost 5 bases and the J segment 7 bases; nucleotides outside the gene matches: 8. The CDR3 sequence is 16 residues long. Germline CDR1 reads KGHSH; CDR2 reads LQKENI. Here the CDR3 reads CASSFTSGGARNEQFF. CDR3 nucleotide sequence: TGTGCCAGCTCATTTACTAGCGGGGGGGCCCGGAATGAGCAGTTCTTC.

CDR3 in DNA: TGTGCCAGCAGCTACCGGGGGAGTGGAAACACCATATATTTT. It codes for CASSYRGSGNTIYF. This chain joins TRBV7-8 and TRBJ1-3, with D possibly being TRBD1 (5 bases). V was shortened by 4 bases and J by 3 bases, with 10 bases between the two germline ends. This CDR3 has 14 residues. Germline-derived CDR1 and CDR2 are SGHVS and FQNEAQ.

V is TRBV11-2 and J is TRBJ1-1, with 7 bases identical to TRBD1. Germline-derived CDR1 and CDR2 are SGHAT and FQNNGV. CDR3 length: 16 amino acids. J gave up 4 bases and V 1 base, and 9 bases lay outside the gene matches. CDR3 in amino acids: CASSLARDSISTEAFF. The CDR3 nucleotides are TGTGCCAGCAGCTTAGCCCGGGACAGCATTTCCACTGAAGCTTTCTTT.

The chain joins TRBV30 to TRBJ2-3; TRBD2 matches at 7 bases. Germline V gene lookup returns CDR1 GTSNPN and CDR2 SVGIG (reference sequence). V lost 5 bases to trimming and J lost 2 bases; unmatched junction nucleotides: 7. CDR3 length: 14 residues. The CDR3: CAWADGGTTDTQYF. The CDR3, as DNA: TGTGCCTGGGCCGACGGGGGGACCACAGATACGCAGTATTTT.

The V gene is TRBV9, the J gene TRBJ2-7; 10 nucleotides align to TRBD2. V was clipped by 3 bases and J by 4 bases; unmatched bases: 4. Germline loops: CDR1 SGDLS, CDR2 YYNGEE. This CDR3 is 14 amino acids long. CDR3 bases: TGTGCCAGCAGCGCTAGCGGGAGACCTTACGAGCAGTACTTC. This encodes CASSASGRPYEQYF.

This chain connects TRBV6-5 to TRBJ1-5; TRBD1 matches 7 bases. This CDR3 has 14 residues. J was trimmed by 3 bases and V by 5 bases; bases with no gene match: 4. Looked up from germline, CDR1 is MNHEY and CDR2 is SVGAGI. CDR3 DNA sequence: TGTGCCAGCAGTATGGACAGGACCAATCAGCCCCAGCATTTT. Translating gives CASSMDRTNQPQHF.

The chain carries TRBV30 and TRBJ2-7; the match to TRBD2 covers 8 bases. The germline V gene encodes CDR1 GTSNPN and CDR2 SVGIG (reference sequence). V lost 5 bases to trimming and J lost 4 bases; unmatched junction nucleotides: 7. The CDR3 contains 13 residues. The CDR3 loop is CAWGGLGTYEQYF. CDR3 nucleotides: TGTGCCTGGGGGGGACTAGGGACTTACGAGCAGTACTTC.

The CDR3 sequence is CASRRTTRSGEQYF. The CDR3 nucleotides are TGTGCCAGCAGAAGGACTACCCGATCCGGCGAGCAGTACTTC. This chain connects TRBV27 to TRBJ2-7; maybe TRBD2 (6 bases). The germline CDR1 and CDR2 sequences are MNHEY and SMNVEV (reference sequence). The CDR3 contains 14 residues. V dropped 6 bases and J dropped 6 bases, with 18 bases sitting between them.

This clone was picked up one time. The rearrangement uses TRBV7-2 and TRBJ1-6; 7 bases match TRBD1. CDR3 length equals 16 residues. J was trimmed by 2 bases and V by 5 bases; bases with no gene match: 6. In germline, CDR1 is SGHTA, CDR2 FQGNSA. CDR3 amino acids: CASSPVDRAYNSPLHF. CDR3 in DNA: TGTGCCAGCAGCCCCGTCGACAGGGCCTATAATTCACCCCTCCACTTT. Looking up the rest from reference TRBV7-2 and TRBJ1-6 gives the full variable domain: GAGVSQSPSNKVTEKGKDVELRCDPISGHTALYWYRQSLGQGLEFLIYFQGNSAPDKSGLPSDRFSAERTGGSVSTLTIQRTQQEDSAVYLCASSPVDRAYNSPLHFGNGTRLTVT.

This sequence joins TRBV29-1 and TRBJ1-1, with 9 bases identical to TRBD1. The trim removed 7 bases at V and 0 bases at J, leaving 6 bases unmatched. Germline V CDR1 and CDR2: SQVTM, ANQGSEA. The CDR3 extends over 14 amino acids. The CDR3 coding sequence is TGCAGCGCCCAGGGACAGGGAGTGAACACTGAAGCTTTCTTT. It yields the protein CSAQGQGVNTEAFF.

This clone was seen only once. V and J are TRBV27 and TRBJ1-1; D remains unclear. Germline CDR1 and CDR2: MNHEY and SMNVEV (reference sequence). This CDR3 spans 14 amino acids. V gave up 7 bases and J gave up 1 base, with 13 bases separating them. The CDR3 reads CASTTHRGNTEAFF. The CDR3 bases are TGTGCCAGCACCACGCACCGGGGGAACACTGAAGCTTTCTTT.

The gene calls are TRBV5-1 and TRBJ1-3; 7 bases fit TRBD1. V shed 4 bases and J 2 bases; nucleotides not matched to a gene: 15. The CDR3 covers 18 residues. CDR1 SGHRS and CDR2 YFSETQ come from the germline V gene. CDR3 sequence (DNA): TGCGCCAGCAGCCTGGGACAGCCATTTTCCCCAACTGGAAACACCATATATTTT. Amino acids: CASSLGQPFSPTGNTIYF.